This TCR beta chain was found in a study of CD8 T cells in ankylosing spondylitis. Trimming pared 10 bases from V and 7 bases from J, leaving 20 bases between. There are 13 residues in the CDR3. In germline, CDR1 is MNHEY, CDR2 SMNVEV (reference sequence). Study-level findings and limits: Several highly homologous variants made up a TCR beta motif that seemed to typify ankylosing spondylitis blood.

As to this clonotype: The target antigen is unknown.

TCRdb reprocessed the 5' RACE reads with MiXCR, giving one entry per CDR3 protein. This sample yields 220,000 or so distinct CDR3 sequences, of which about a sixth are seen a single time; under 55% belongs to the top ten. The sequenced material came from blood, either unsorted or a sorted T cell fraction (not recorded which). This TCR derives from a male donor with ankylosing spondylitis. The chain joins TRBV27 to TRBJ2-7, with a weak D call TRBD2 (6 bases). CDR3 residues: CATQVRGSGEQYF. The CDR3 DNA follows: TGTGCCACCCAGGTGCGGGGAAGTGGAGAGCAGTACTTC.